Detailed here is one T cell receptor (beta chain). Its antigen remains unknown. This sample was taken from a study of cytomegalovirus exposure and HLA in healthy donors. The study, taken as a whole, reports: TCR beta chains associated with HLA were, in a later analysis, more clonally expanded than equally common others. The authors later found most CMV-associated TCR beta chains appeared HLA-restricted. Researchers catalogued 160 or so TCR beta chains as cytomegalovirus-associated. Sequencing probably produced one cluster of sequence variants that were highly shared.

With 60 Vbeta and 13 Jbeta primers, the PCR was carried out. Assay: immunoSEQ multiplex PCR; the TCRdb copy retains only in-frame clones and omits some. The data contain about 120,000 clones, approximately 9.4% of them singletons. The J segment lost 2 bases and the V segment lost 4 bases, leaving 6 bases of the junction unmatched. The CDR3 spans 16 residues. Germline CDR1 is SGDLS and CDR2 is YYNGEE. This chain joins TRBV9 and TRBJ2-3; 11 positions match TRBD2. The sample comprised PBMCs. The clonotype comes from a man between 25 and 39 years old in good health and CMV-seronegative. CDR3 protein: CASSPGTSGITDTQYF. Written as DNA, the CDR3 is TGTGCCAGCAGCCCAGGGACTAGCGGAATCACAGATACGCAGTATTTT.